These T cell receptor beta chains were read from a single sample in a study of OX40 agonist ivuxolimab in advanced cancers. Using immunoSEQ multiplex PCR, the repertoire was profiled, and TCRdb retains in-frame clones only, with some absent. This sample has 50,000 to 55,000 clones, with approximately 80% found just once. The input for sequencing was CD4+ or CD8+ T cells sorted from blood, taken in a trial of the OX40 agonist ivuxolimab. The receptors here all came from an adult with an advanced solid tumor such as melanoma, head and neck, liver or kidney cancer. CDR3s include the opening cysteine and the closing phenylalanine or tryptophan. A D gene is named only where the DNA matches it firmly. The listing skips clone size in some rows; elsewhere it reads once, few, many or a size class.

J,size,D,V,CDR3,DNA
TRBJ1-5,few,-,TRBV6-1,CASSEQGYLNQPQHF,TGTGCCAGCAGTGAACAGGGGTACCTAAATCAGCCCCAGCATTTT
TRBJ1-5,-,-,TRBV19,CASSIAVNQPQHF,TGTGCCAGTAGTATAGCGGTCAATCAGCCCCAGCATTTT
TRBJ1-2,-,-,TRBV14,CASSQESSPILPYGYTF,TGTGCCAGCAGCCAAGAAAGCAGCCCGATTCTACCCTATGGCTACACCTTC
TRBJ1-4,-,-,TRBV6-6,CASSSGAANEKLFF,TGTGCCAGCAGTTCAGGGGCAGCTAATGAAAAACTGTTTTTT
TRBJ2-2,-,-,TRBV19,CASTSQNTGELFF,TGTGCCAGTACCTCACAGAACACCGGGGAGCTGTTTTTT
TRBJ1-2,-,-,TRBV28,CASSSRDGSYGYTF,TGTGCCAGCAGTTCCCGGGACGGCAGCTATGGCTACACCTTC
TRBJ1-1,-,-,TRBV19,CASRAGVNTEAFF,TGTGCCAGTAGGGCAGGGGTGAACACTGAAGCTTTCTTT
TRBJ1-2,-,TRBD1,TRBV6-6,CASSTPGQGARGYTF,TGTGCCAGCAGTACCCCTGGACAGGGGGCGCGTGGCTACACCTTC
TRBJ2-7,once,-,TRBV10-3,CAIASSRGEYEQYF,TGTGCCATCGCCTCTAGCAGGGGGGAGTACGAGCAGTACTTC
TRBJ1-2,-,-,TRBV9,CASSEDPNYGYTF,TGTGCCAGCAGCGAGGACCCTAACTATGGCTACACCTTC
TRBJ1-2,-,-,TRBV6-1,CASSMTENYGYTF,TGTGCCAGCAGCATGACGGAGAACTATGGCTACACCTTC
TRBJ2-1,once,TRBD2,TRBV4-2,CASSAGLTTNNEQFF,TGTGCCAGCAGTGCGGGACTAACGACGAACAATGAGCAGTTCTTC
TRBJ1-3,-,TRBD1,TRBV28,CASSPGRGASGNTIYF,TGTGCCAGCAGTCCTGGCAGGGGGGCCTCTGGAAACACCATATATTTT
TRBJ2-6,few,TRBD1,TRBV13,CASSSWTGGAGANVLTF,TGTGCCAGCAGCTCCTGGACAGGGGGCGCTGGGGCCAACGTCCTGACTTTC
TRBJ1-4,-,-,TRBV2,CASSAEKLFF,TGTGCCAGCAGTGCTGAAAAACTGTTTTTT
TRBJ2-7,few,-,TRBV6-1,CASSGGRRYF,TGTGCCAGCAGCGGAGGACGGCGGTACTTC
TRBJ1-2,-,-,TRBV10-3,CAISDGRAANYGYTF,TGTGCCATCAGTGACGGGCGGGCGGCTAACTATGGCTACACCTTC
TRBJ2-7,-,-,TRBV7-8,CASSRPGSSAFSYEQYF,TGTGCCAGCAGCCGACCTGGTTCATCGGCCTTCTCCTACGAGCAGTACTTC
TRBJ1-1,-,-,TRBV27,CASSFGGYGNTEAFF,TGTGCCAGCAGTTTTGGGGGCTACGGGAACACTGAAGCTTTCTTT
TRBJ2-1,-,-,TRBV19,CASSTYPQYNEQFF,TGTGCCAGTAGTACGTACCCCCAATACAATGAGCAGTTCTTC
TRBJ1-1,-,-,TRBV5-1,CASSLALGTNFNTEAFF,TGCGCCAGCAGCTTGGCCCTGGGTACAAACTTTAACACTGAAGCTTTCTTT
TRBJ2-5,-,TRBD2,TRBV11-2,CASSLGDSGGARETQYF,TGTGCCAGCAGCTTAGGGGATAGCGGGGGGGCGAGAGAGACCCAGTACTTC
TRBJ1-2,-,-,TRBV29-1,CSVEWSSENYGYTF,TGCAGCGTTGAATGGAGCAGCGAAAACTATGGCTACACCTTC
TRBJ1-2,-,-,TRBV28,CASIPSESLRSYGYTF,TGTGCCAGCATCCCCTCCGAGAGCCTCCGTTCCTATGGCTACACCTTC
TRBJ2-7,-,-,TRBV2,CASSVYEQYF,TGTGCCAGCAGTGTGTACGAGCAGTACTTC
TRBJ2-7,-,-,TRBV5-4,CASSYSGSYEQYF,TGTGCCAGCAGCTATTCGGGCTCCTACGAGCAGTACTTC
TRBJ2-7,-,TRBD1,TRBV4-1,CASSQEHGQGSFPPYEQYF,TGCGCCAGCAGCCAAGAGCATGGACAGGGTTCTTTCCCTCCCTACGAGCAGTACTTC
TRBJ2-6,-,-,TRBV7-9,CASSSVGGSGANVLTF,TGTGCCAGCAGCTCGGTCGGGGGCTCTGGGGCCAACGTCCTGACTTTC
TRBJ2-1,few,TRBD2,TRBV5-6,CASSSGLAGPLASYNEQFF,TGTGCCAGCAGCTCGGGACTAGCGGGGCCTTTGGCCTCCTACAATGAGCAGTTCTTC
TRBJ2-7,-,-,TRBV15,CATALRNSYEQYF,TGTGCCACCGCTCTCCGGAACTCCTACGAGCAGTACTTC
TRBJ2-2,-,TRBD1,TRBV7-2,CASSLVGTGGFRDTGELFF,TGTGCCAGCAGCTTAGTAGGGACAGGGGGTTTCCGGGACACCGGGGAGCTGTTTTTT
TRBJ1-2,-,-,TRBV19,CASRFRDAAANGYTF,TGTGCCAGTAGATTCCGGGACGCCGCCGCGAATGGCTACACCTTC
TRBJ1-5,-,TRBD1,TRBV7-2,CASSLTGGNQPQHF,TGTGCCAGCAGCCTAACAGGGGGAAATCAGCCCCAGCATTTT
TRBJ2-7,few,TRBD1,TRBV23-1,CASSHHFYSARDRGNEQYF,TGCGCCAGCAGTCACCATTTTTATTCTGCCCGGGACAGGGGCAACGAGCAGTACTTC
TRBJ2-7,-,-,TRBV18,CASSRAGPYEQYF,TGTGCCAGCTCACGAGCTGGCCCCTACGAGCAGTACTTC
TRBJ2-3,-,TRBD2,TRBV7-2,CASSPVAGGYTDTQYF,TGTGCCAGCAGCCCAGTAGCGGGGGGATACACAGATACGCAGTATTTT
TRBJ1-1,-,-,TRBV11-2,CASSLGRGHTEAFF,TGTGCCAGCAGCTTAGGACGAGGCCACACTGAAGCTTTCTTT
TRBJ1-1,-,-,TRBV15,CATSDPRRGFTEAFF,TGTGCCACCAGCGATCCGAGACGGGGTTTCACTGAAGCTTTCTTT
TRBJ2-7,-,TRBD1,TRBV16,CASSQGQVGGLYEQYF,TGTGCCAGCAGCCAGGGACAGGTTGGAGGTCTCTACGAGCAGTACTTC
TRBJ1-1,-,-,TRBV6-5,CASSYSSLNTEAFF,TGTGCCAGCAGTTACTCTTCCTTGAACACTGAAGCTTTCTTT
TRBJ2-3,-,-,TRBV6-5,CASSYTAGARTDTQYF,TGTGCCAGCAGTTACACCGCGGGGGCCCGCACAGATACGCAGTATTTT
TRBJ2-3,-,-,TRBV21-1,CASSKKEAVSTDTQYF,TGTGCCAGCAGCAAAAAGGAAGCAGTAAGCACAGATACGCAGTATTTT
TRBJ2-7,-,TRBD2,TRBV7-2,CASSLGRGGSYEQYF,TGTGCCAGCAGCTTAGGACGGGGGGGTTCCTACGAGCAGTACTTC
TRBJ2-3,-,-,TRBV5-1,CASKGPARISTDTQYF,TGCGCCAGCAAGGGTCCCGCGCGGATTAGCACAGATACGCAGTATTTT
TRBJ2-1,-,-,TRBV5-1,CASSFGNLGNEQFF,TGCGCCAGCAGCTTTGGGAACCTGGGAAATGAGCAGTTCTTC
TRBJ1-3,few,-,TRBV5-1,CASSLVGGPEHTIYF,TGCGCCAGCAGCTTGGTCGGGGGGCCGGAACACACCATATATTTT
TRBJ2-6,-,TRBD1,TRBV19,CASSPRDRVSGANVLTF,TGTGCCAGTAGTCCCCGGGACAGGGTCTCTGGGGCCAACGTCCTGACTTTC
TRBJ2-3,-,TRBD2,TRBV5-6,CASSRLAGGFSDTQYF,TGTGCCAGCAGTCGACTAGCGGGGGGGTTTTCAGATACGCAGTATTTT
TRBJ2-7,-,-,TRBV6-5,CASAPQVIYEQYF,TGTGCCAGCGCTCCACAAGTGATCTACGAGCAGTACTTC
TRBJ2-1,-,TRBD2,TRBV7-2,CASSTGLAGGRQFF,TGTGCCAGCAGCACGGGACTAGCGGGGGGGCGGCAGTTCTTC